These 29 T cell receptor beta chains were sequenced from one sample in a study of T-cell memory formation after mild COVID-19. TCRdb itself ran the 5' RACE reads through MiXCR, one entry per CDR3 protein. The table lists 410,000 or so distinct CDR3 sequences, about a quarter of them singletons. Sequenced input: PBMCs or a T cell subset sorted from them (not recorded which). These receptors all come from an adult woman who had mild COVID-19 (a few samples of this study predate the infection). Cell type and time point are not known.

The CDR3 DNA sequence: TGTGCCTGGAGTCCGGGGGGGAGGAACACTGAAGCTTTCTTT. Translated, it gives CAWSPGGRNTEAFF. The chain employs TRBV30 and TRBJ1-1, with a weak D call TRBD1 (5 bases). Trimming cost V 2 bases and J 1 base, with 11 bases left between them. CDR3 length equals 14 residues. Germline V CDR1 and CDR2: GTSNPN, SVGIG (reference sequence).

This clonotype was observed a handful of times. J is TRBJ2-1 and V is TRBV24-1, with a tentative D call TRBD1 (6 bases). The CDR3 consists of 15 residues. In germline, CDR1 is KGHDR, CDR2 SFDVKD. Trimming cost V 3 bases and J 2 bases, with 10 bases left between them. The CDR3 sequence: CATSDRRTAYNEQFF. The CDR3 DNA is TGTGCCACCAGTGATCGACGGACAGCCTACAATGAGCAGTTCTTC.

The CDR3: CASSPSISYEQYF. CDR3 nucleotide sequence: TGTGCCAGCAGCCCCTCGATTTCCTACGAGCAGTACTTC. The J gene is TRBJ2-7, the V gene TRBV9; no clear D. This CDR3 spans 13 amino acids. The V gene's germline CDR1 is SGDLS and CDR2 YYNGEE. Between the trimmed V and J ends, which lost 4 bases and 1 base, there was a span of 9 bases.

The chain has TRBV7-9 and TRBJ1-2; 8 nucleotides agree with TRBD1. CDR1 and CDR2 from the germline V gene are SEHNR and FQNEAQ (reference sequence). This CDR3 contains 16 residues. V gave up 1 base and J gave up 5 bases; unmatched junction bases: 9. CDR3 region: CASSLGTGKAGYGYTF. As DNA, the CDR3 is TGTGCCAGCAGCTTAGGGACAGGGAAGGCGGGGTATGGCTACACCTTC.

The chain combines TRBV6-5 with TRBJ1-5, with D perhaps matching TRBD1 (6 bases). The CDR3 sequence is 14 residues long. Germline V gene lookup returns CDR1 MNHEY and CDR2 SVGAGI. V was cut by 5 bases and J by 6 bases, with 14 bases left in between. DNA of the CDR3: TGTGCCAGCAGTCCCCGGGGGGGCGGTCAGCCCCAGCATTTT. Protein product: CASSPRGGGQPQHF.

This chain joins TRBV6-1 and TRBJ2-2; 7 bases match TRBD1. Germline CDR1 and CDR2: MNHNS and SASEGT. This CDR3 spans 17 amino acids. V shed 4 bases, J shed 1 base, and the junction held 9 bases outside the gene matches. DNA of the CDR3: TGTGCCAGCAGTGGGAGGCCAGGGACAGTGAACACCGGGGAGCTGTTTTTT. Residues: CASSGRPGTVNTGELFF.

V is TRBV7-9 and J is TRBJ1-1; 8 bases agree with TRBD1. The ends lost 0 bases at V and 7 bases at J; junction bases unmatched: 4. This CDR3 comprises 14 residues. Germline values: CDR1 SEHNR, CDR2 FQNEAQ (reference sequence). The CDR3 sequence is CASSLAVGQGEAFF. The CDR3, as DNA: TGTGCCAGCAGCTTAGCGGTCGGACAGGGTGAAGCTTTCTTT.

V usage is TRBV12-3 or TRBV12-4 and J usage is TRBJ2-1; no firm D call. V was trimmed by 0 bases and J by 3 bases, leaving 6 bases between them. The CDR3 is 14 amino acids. The CDR3 nucleotides read TGTGCCAGCAGTTTAGCGGGCTACTACAATGAGCAGTTCTTC. Protein sequence: CASSLAGYYNEQFF.

The table lists this clonotype with a few counts. The genes are TRBV19 and TRBJ2-1; tentatively, D is TRBD2 (6 bases). The CDR3 runs 15 residues. CDR1 LNHDA and CDR2 SQIVND come from the germline V gene (reference sequence). With 5 bases removed from V and 2 bases from J, the gap between germline ends came to 13 bases. The CDR3 loop is CASSGTGTPYNEQFF. The CDR3 DNA reads as TGTGCCAGTAGTGGTACCGGGACTCCCTACAATGAGCAGTTCTTC.

The DNA for the CDR3 is TGTGCCAGCCGTAGAGCCCAAGAGACCCAGTACTTC. Translated: CASRRAQETQYF. This rearrangement joins TRBV7-9 to TRBJ2-5; D not certain. In germline, CDR1 is SEHNR, CDR2 FQNEAQ (reference sequence). V lost 8 bases, J lost 1 base, and 8 bases lay in between. The CDR3 contains 12 residues.

This clonotype was detected many times. The genes are TRBV20-1 and TRBJ2-1; D remains ambiguous. Germline V CDR1 and CDR2: DFQATT, SNEGSKA (reference sequence). The CDR3 sequence is 11 residues long. The ends were cut back, 4 bases at V and 5 bases at J, with 6 bases in the middle. The CDR3 region is CSAILHNEQFF. CDR3 nucleotide sequence: TGCAGTGCTATTCTACACAATGAGCAGTTCTTC.

This clonotype occurred a few times. The chain joins TRBV4-2 to TRBJ2-2; 9 positions match TRBD1. J lost 5 bases, V lost 4 bases, and 8 bases had no gene match. CDR3 length: 16 residues. The germline gives CDR1 LGHNA, CDR2 YNFKEQ. The CDR3 reads CASSRGQGGKTGELFF. CDR3 in DNA: TGTGCCAGCAGCCGGGGACAGGGAGGAAAAACCGGGGAGCTGTTTTTT.

The V call is TRBV24-1, the J call TRBJ2-3; D is undetermined. V was cut by 4 bases and J by 5 bases, with 6 bases left in between. Per germline, CDR1 KGHDR and CDR2 SFDVKD. The CDR3 is 12 amino acids. The DNA of the CDR3 is TGTGCCACCAGTGACCACAGAGATACGCAGTATTTT. Encoded protein: CATSDHRDTQYF.

In this sample, this clonotype turned up a few times. This chain uses TRBV5-1 with TRBJ2-5; D possibly matches TRBD1 or TRBD2 (5 bases each). V lost 1 base to trimming and J lost 3 bases, with 10 bases between them. Germline lookup yields CDR1 SGHRS and CDR2 YFSETQ. This CDR3 has 14 residues. CDR3 sequence: CASSLIQGEETQYF. CDR3 bases: TGCGCCAGCAGCTTGATTCAGGGAGAAGAGACCCAGTACTTC.

The chain links TRBV9 to TRBJ1-1, with 12 positions matching TRBD1. This CDR3 region has 18 residues. With 4 bases clipped from V and 0 bases from J, the junction kept 10 bases outside the gene matches. Germline V gene data show CDR1 as SGDLS and CDR2 as YYNGEE. The CDR3 region has the DNA TGTGCCAGCAGCACCGGGACAGGGGGCTGGGGACTGAACACTGAAGCTTTCTTT. It specifies CASSTGTGGWGLNTEAFF.

V is TRBV11-2 and J is TRBJ1-1; a weak D match, TRBD1 (6 bases). The CDR3 totals 15 residues. V was pared by 6 bases and J by 8 bases, with 22 bases between. CDR1 SGHAT and CDR2 FQNNGV come from the germline V gene. For the CDR3, the DNA is TGTGCCAGCAGACTTATTATGGGAGGAACAGGGGAAGCTTTCTTT. This encodes CASRLIMGGTGEAFF.

Many counts were recorded for this clonotype. The rearrangement links TRBV4-3 to TRBJ2-7; D is unclear. The V end was cut by 0 bases, the J end by 0 bases, with 12 bases between. CDR3 length: 16 amino acids. From germline, CDR1 is LGHNA and CDR2 YSLEER. The CDR3, as DNA: TGCGCCAGCAGCCAAGATACTACACCCGCCTCCTACGAGCAGTACTTC. Protein sequence: CASSQDTTPASYEQYF.

In this sample, this clonotype turned up a few times. The chain couples TRBV12-3 or TRBV12-4 to TRBJ1-1; D is undetermined. The CDR3 has 13 amino acids. V gave up 3 bases and J gave up 1 base, with 6 bases separating them. CDR3 amino acids: CASSFARNTEAFF. The CDR3 DNA is TGTGCCAGCAGTTTTGCCAGGAACACTGAAGCTTTCTTT.

In its sample, this clonotype was seen a few times. The DNA for the CDR3 is TGTGCCAGCAGTTACAATGGCCCTGGAAACACCATATATTTT. Protein sequence: CASSYNGPGNTIYF. The V gene is TRBV6-6, the J gene TRBJ1-3; D call uncertain. Germline lookup yields CDR1 MNHNY and CDR2 SVGAGI (reference sequence). V lost 2 bases, J lost 2 bases, and 7 bases lay in between. This CDR3 comprises 14 residues.

The rearrangement links TRBV4-3 to TRBJ2-7; possible D gene TRBD1, 5 bases. Germline V gene lookup returns CDR1 LGHNA and CDR2 YSLEER. The CDR3 length is 14 residues. The ends were cut back, 0 bases at V and 2 bases at J, with 8 bases in the middle. CDR3: CASSQDTRAYEQYF. The CDR3 DNA sequence: TGCGCCAGCAGCCAAGATACCAGGGCCTACGAGCAGTACTTC.

The chain employs TRBV5-1 and TRBJ2-2; 10 bases agree with TRBD1. V dropped 4 bases and J dropped 6; count of bases not matched to a gene: 6. Germline V gene sequence: CDR1 SGHRS, CDR2 YFSETQ. There are 15 residues in the CDR3. As DNA, the CDR3 is TGCGCCAGCAGCGAGGGACAGGGGCGGTCCGGGGAGCTGTTTTTT. Protein sequence: CASSEGQGRSGELFF.

This chain uses TRBV18 with TRBJ2-3; TRBD1 aligns across 9 bases. CDR3 length: 15 amino acids. CDR1 KGHSH and CDR2 LQKENI come from the germline V gene. With V trimmed by 3 bases and J by 2 bases, 3 bases remained unmatched. In DNA, the CDR3 is TGTGCCAGCTCACCCAGGACAGGGGTCACAGATACGCAGTATTTT. Protein: CASSPRTGVTDTQYF.

V gene TRBV12-3 or TRBV12-4 combines with J gene TRBJ2-5; 15 nucleotides agree with TRBD2. The CDR3 runs to 19 residues. With V trimmed by 2 bases and J by 1 base, 8 bases remained unmatched. The CDR3 reads CASSLTPGLAGGTQETQYF. CDR3 bases: TGTGCCAGCAGTTTAACGCCGGGACTAGCGGGGGGAACCCAAGAGACCCAGTACTTC.

The rearrangement links TRBV12-3 or TRBV12-4 to TRBJ2-7; 11 positions agree with TRBD2. J was trimmed by 4 bases and V by 8 bases; bases with no gene match: 7. This CDR3 is built from 14 residues. CDR3: CASGRLAGFYEQYF. DNA of the CDR3: TGTGCCAGCGGAAGACTAGCGGGATTTTACGAGCAGTACTTC.

The chain links TRBV20-1 to TRBJ1-5, with D unclear. This CDR3 is 16 amino acids long. The germline V gene encodes CDR1 DFQATT and CDR2 SNEGSKA (reference sequence). V was shortened by 4 bases and J by 0 bases, with 16 bases between the two germline ends. The CDR3 DNA reads TGCAGTGCTACGGGGATTCGTAGTTATAGCAATCAGCCCCAGCATTTT. Amino acid sequence: CSATGIRSYSNQPQHF.

The rearrangement links TRBV5-4 to TRBJ2-3, with TRBD2 identical over 7 bases. Germline CDR1 and CDR2: SGHNT and YYREEE (reference sequence). The CDR3 is 14 residues long. Trimming took 8 bases from V and 4 from J; bases not matched to a gene: 10. CDR3 coding DNA: TGTGCCAGGACAGCGGGGCAGGTCGCAGATACGCAGTATTTT. Its translation: CARTAGQVADTQYF.

This clonotype has a handful of counts. V is TRBV6-4 and J is TRBJ2-7; 8 positions agree with TRBD2. Per germline, CDR1 MRHNA and CDR2 SNTAGT. The CDR3 runs 17 residues. With 0 bases clipped from V and 2 bases from J, the junction kept 9 bases outside the gene matches. CDR3 region: CASSDSGSGGPTYEQYF. Written as DNA, the CDR3 is TGTGCCAGCAGTGACTCCGGGTCGGGAGGGCCAACCTACGAGCAGTACTTC.

V usage is TRBV7-6 and J usage is TRBJ2-2, with 16 bases identical to TRBD2. CDR1 SGHVS and CDR2 FNYEAQ come from the germline V gene. The CDR3 runs 19 residues. Unmatched junction bases numbered 11, after V lost 6 bases and J lost 4 bases. The CDR3 protein is CASRPVGTSGGAATGELFF. DNA of the CDR3: TGTGCCAGCAGGCCTGTCGGGACTAGCGGGGGGGCGGCCACCGGGGAGCTGTTTTTT.

The gene calls are TRBV28 and TRBJ2-7; the D gene is possibly TRBD2 (6 bases). The CDR3 extends over 13 amino acids. V was trimmed by 3 bases and J by 5 bases, leaving 11 bases between them. Germline CDR1 is MDHEN and CDR2 is SYDVKM. The chain's CDR3 is CASSFSREDEQYF. The CDR3 DNA reads TGTGCCAGCAGTTTCTCCAGGGAGGACGAGCAGTACTTC.